This TCR beta chain appears in the sequencing data of a study of control samples from healthy donors and cancer patients. Losses at the gene ends were 5 bases for V and 2 bases for J; bases not matched to a gene: 2. This CDR3 spans 14 amino acids. Germline V gene sequence: CDR1 SGHTA, CDR2 FQGNSA. Repertoires were generated with immunoSEQ multiplex PCR, while TCRdb's copy carries only in-frame clones and drops some. The sample lists more than 95,000 clones, roughly 91% occurring once. The sequencing input was blood. This receptor was identified in a middle-aged man in good health. V is TRBV7-2 and J is TRBJ1-3, with 8 positions matching TRBD1. The CDR3 DNA reads as TGTGCCAGCAGCAAGGACAGGGCTGGAAACACCATATATTTT. Translating it yields CASSKDRAGNTIYF.